What follows is one T cell receptor (beta chain) and its context. Its specific antigen is unknown. No quality values exist for individual bases; no much larger clone is one base distant. Using the deep immunoSEQ assay, multiplex PCR amplified TCR CDR3 regions from genomic DNA. Genomic DNA extracted from each cell subset was distributed evenly over all wells of several immunoSEQ 96-well plates, and each plate served as one replicate. For sorted subsets, each replicate PCR was loaded with around 220 ng genomic DNA, equivalent to some 31,000 T cell genomes. Purified libraries were measured with a Qubit 3.0 fluorometer, size-checked on a Bioanalyzer 2100, and measured again with the KAPA Library Quantification kit. A separate single-read 150-cycle Illumina NextSeq 550 flow cell was used to sequence each immunoSEQ 96-well plate. On the authors' methods: The immunoSEQ output contained only junctional sequences without quality scores, so filtering could not match that applied to full-length reads. Sequences were annotated with PyIR, a Python wrapper for IgBLAST v1.9, and V/J genes and CDR3 were assigned using IMGT germline references. Any read was removed if the V/J assignment was weak (E-value above 1e-6), the CDR3 was missing, or the read contained stop codons, out-of-frame junctions, or ambiguous translated residues. A V3J clonotype was defined by an identical inferred V gene, J gene, and CDR3 amino acid sequence. Percentage overlap between repertoires was computed as shared unique clonotypes divided by the size of the smaller repertoire. Richness of each repertoire was evaluated using RTK rarefaction, the Chao1 estimator, and Recon v2.1 estimates of unobserved clonotypes. Generation probabilities were computed with OLGA for all TCRbeta clonotypes obtained by the gDNA method from four donors. What TCRdb holds here is the immuneACCESS table cut down to in-frame rearrangements. Part of the clones is not present; checked against another copy, under half of the missing clones reflect an unresolved V gene, and the others are unexplained. The DNA gave D and trimming, while V, J and clone size come from that table. The table for this sample lists 2 million to 3 million clones; approximately 94% of them were counted only once. Clones ranked in the top ten supply 0.36% of the sample.

These data originate in a study of shared clonotypes between healthy human individuals (dated by TCRdb to the early 2020s). Some background on the complete study: A couple of women and three men aged 18 to 49 years were included in the cohort. Per donor, three plates each were used for CD4 naive and CD4 memory, two for CD8 naive, and one for CD8 memory. To estimate repertoire size and how much clonotypes are shared between individuals, the study performed deep sequencing of blood TCR repertoires from roughly five healthy adults. Different laboratories and diverse techniques were used to prepare libraries and sequence TCR repertoires, to increase sequencing depth and limit assay-specific biases. Leukapheresis yielded between about 0.85 and 9.5 billion PBMCs per donor. What the work shows at the level of the full study, not this receptor alone: Because the study included a small number of donors, the genetic and exposure-history diversity represented was limited. Even with the large sequencing depth, rarefaction of the sorted-subset datasets indicated that sequencing was incomplete. Higher generation probabilities were observed for clonotypes shared by all four sorted-subset donors than for non-shared clonotypes. Sampling was limited to blood, and TCR repertoires in tissue likely differ from TCR repertoires in blood. Pairwise subsampling indicated that sequencing depth was expected to affect the degree of clonotype sharing among donors. When a handful of donors were compared, the shared fraction of clonotypes was 5% to 6.5% for naive CD4, around 3.5% for naive CD8, 2% to 2.5% for memory CD4, and roughly 0.43% for memory CD8. Naive subsets generally had larger estimated clonotype richness than memory subsets.

The donors were healthy, HIV-negative adults who had no recently reported acute infections or vaccinations. Only Caucasian adults living in Nashville, Tennessee, USA were represented among the donors. CD4+ T cells were enriched by magnetic negative selection; naive cells were then positively selected on CD45RA, and the negative fraction formed the memory subset. Blood was obtained by leukapheresis, after which PBMCs were separated by Ficoll-Histopaque density gradient centrifugation and cryopreserved in liquid nitrogen vapor phase. Purity and quantity of every magnetically sorted T cell population were checked by analytical flow cytometry. Genomic DNA was isolated from each sorted fraction and quantified by UV absorbance on a Nanodrop 2000c. The CDR3 goes from the cysteine to the phenylalanine over 15 residues. This entry keeps only the CDR3 DNA: 45 bases, framed from base 1. Sequences SGHAT (CDR1) and FQNNGV (CDR2) are obtained from the germline V gene. Trimming removed 6 bases from V and 3 bases from J, leaving 14 bases between the germline ends.

The rearrangement joined TRBV11-2 to TRBJ1-4, with the D gene call left open. This receptor was taken from a man between 18 and 29 years old in good health. Some clones in this sample may be carry-over from other donors' samples. Specimen: naive CD4+ T cells from PBMCs. The label giving this sample's cell subset or site can be read as: CD45RA+ positively selected. CDR3 loop: CASRLRHLPNEKLFF. The bases read TGTGCCAGCAGACTGCGACATTTACCTAATGAAAAACTGTTTTTT.